Listed here is a single T cell receptor beta chain. Antigen specificity is unknown. The sample originates from a study of cytomegalovirus exposure and HLA in healthy donors. Overall study findings and caveats: In a later analysis, DRB1 alleles had the most associated TCRs; HLA-C alleles the fewest. In a later analysis, several top co-occurrence clusters appeared linked to parvovirus B19, influenza, CMV and Epstein-Barr virus.

The V gene lost 1 base and the J gene lost 8 bases, with 14 bases spanning the gap. CDR3 length: 15 residues. Germline-derived CDR1 and CDR2 are SNHLY and FYNNEI. The PCR used 60 Vbeta and 13 Jbeta primers. Clones were sequenced by immunoSEQ multiplex PCR, and TCRdb holds only the in-frame ones, with some missing. Among some 100,000 clones listed, around 80% were seen once. This sequence was found in a male donor in good health and CMV-seropositive. J is TRBJ1-4 and V is TRBV2, with D possibly TRBD1 on 5 matching bases. The sample taken for sequencing was PBMCs. CDR3 coding DNA: TGTGCCAGCAGTGAAGGCCTGCTAAAGGGGGAAAAACTGTTTTTT. It translates to CASSEGLLKGEKLFF.